These 21 T cell receptor beta chains originate from one sample sequenced in a study of OX40 agonist ivuxolimab in advanced cancers. TCRdb's copy holds only in-frame clones and misses some; the assay was immunoSEQ multiplex PCR. The table has approximately 90,000 clones, 80% to 90% seen once; the top ten hold around 0.3%. This material consisted of CD4+ or CD8+ T cells sorted from blood, taken in a trial of the OX40 agonist ivuxolimab. The source of these receptors is an adult with an advanced solid tumor such as melanoma, head and neck, liver or kidney cancer.

The chain uses TRBV2 and TRBJ1-2; maybe TRBD1 (5 bases). Trimming took off 4 bases at V and 4 bases at J, with 7 bases between the two ends. This CDR3 contains 12 residues. In germline, CDR1 is SNHLY, CDR2 FYNNEI. The CDR3, as DNA: TGTGCCAGCAGTGCCGGGGCCTATGGCTACACCTTC. Amino acid sequence: CASSAGAYGYTF. The whole variable domain, filled in from reference TRBV2 and TRBJ1-2, reads EPEVTQTPSHQVTQMGQEVILRCVPISNHLYFYWYRQILGQKVEFLVSFYNNEISEKSEIFDDQFSVERPDGSNFTLKIRSTKLEDSAMYFCASSAGAYGYTFGSGTRLTVV.

This rearrangement joins TRBV9 to TRBJ2-5; D uncertain. The ends were cut back, 4 bases at V and 2 bases at J, with 15 bases in the middle. CDR3 length: 15 residues. Germline-derived CDR1 and CDR2 are SGDLS and YYNGEE. This chain's CDR3 is CASSPTPRPQETQYF. CDR3 nucleotides: TGTGCCAGCAGCCCCACCCCTAGACCTCAAGAGACCCAGTACTTC. The full variable domain, rest sourced from reference TRBV9 and TRBJ2-5, is DSGVTQTPKHLITATGQRVTLRCSPRSGDLSVYWYQQSLDQGLQFLIQYYNGEERAKGNILERFSAQQFPDLHSELNLSSLELGDSALYFCASSPTPRPQETQYFGPGTRLLVL.

V and J are TRBV6-5 and TRBJ1-4; D is unresolved. CDR1 and CDR2 from the germline V gene are MNHEY and SVGAGI. V lost 0 bases and J 8 bases, leaving 16 bases between the germline ends. This CDR3 is 16 amino acids long. The CDR3 DNA sequence: TGTGCCAGCAGTTACTCGATTACAGTGGCCGGCGAAAAACTGTTTTTT. Its translation: CASSYSITVAGEKLFF.

The chain couples TRBV7-3 to TRBJ1-4; D gene ambiguous. The CDR3 length is 14 residues. V lost 2 bases and J lost 5, with 9 bases in between. Germline loops: CDR1 SGHTA, CDR2 FQGTGA. The CDR3: CASSLSDRNEKLFF. DNA of the CDR3: TGTGCCAGCAGCTTATCGGATAGGAATGAAAAACTGTTTTTT. Complete variable domain (other parts from reference TRBV7-3 and TRBJ1-4): GAGVSQTPSNKVTEKGKYVELRCDPISGHTALYWYRQSLGQGPEFLIYFQGTGAADDSGLPNDRFFAVRPEGSVSTLKIQRTERGDSAVYLCASSLSDRNEKLFFGSGTQLSVL.

The chain recombines TRBV7-8 with TRBJ2-7; 9 bases map to TRBD1. This CDR3 has 16 amino acids. J lost 2 bases, V lost 0 bases, and 5 bases had no gene match. Germline V gene lookup returns CDR1 SGHVS and CDR2 FQNEAQ. This CDR3 reads CASSLARTGEPYEQYF. For the CDR3, the DNA is TGTGCCAGCAGCTTAGCGAGGACAGGGGAACCCTACGAGCAGTACTTC.

The chain has TRBV7-2 and TRBJ1-2; D gene uncertain. CDR3 length: 14 residues. Per the germline V gene, CDR1 is SGHTA and CDR2 is FQGNSA. The germline V and J ends were trimmed by 2 bases and 8 bases, with 15 bases remaining between them. The CDR3: CASSLLWGEEGYTF. Written as DNA, the CDR3 is TGTGCCAGCAGCTTACTTTGGGGAGAGGAAGGCTACACCTTC.

This chain uses TRBV7-2 with TRBJ2-3, with 8 positions matching TRBD1. The CDR3 runs 15 residues. Trimming cost V 5 bases and J 2 bases; bases outside gene matches: 6. Germline CDR1 SGHTA, CDR2 FQGNSA. CDR3 nucleotide sequence: TGTGCCAGCAGCACCCAGACAGGGGTCACAGATACGCAGTATTTT. This encodes CASSTQTGVTDTQYF.

V and J are TRBV18 and TRBJ1-5, with D maybe TRBD1 (5 bases). Per the germline V gene, CDR1 is KGHSH and CDR2 is LQKENI. V was pared by 4 bases and J by 7 bases, with 11 bases between. The CDR3 runs 13 residues. In nucleotides, the CDR3 is TGTGCCAGCTCACTCACAGGTAACCAGCCCCAGCATTTT. Translated, it gives CASSLTGNQPQHF.

The V call is TRBV18, the J call TRBJ1-2; TRBD1 aligns across 10 bases. The length of the CDR3 is 14 residues. V trimming: 7 bases; J trimming: 5 bases; junction bases outside the gene matches: 7. From germline, CDR1 is KGHSH and CDR2 LQKENI. CDR3 nucleotides: TGTGCCAGCTTCCCGGGACAGGGGAATTATGGCTACACCTTC. Its protein is CASFPGQGNYGYTF.

V gene TRBV7-2 combines with J gene TRBJ1-1; 10 bases map to TRBD1. V was pared by 5 bases and J by 5 bases, with 8 bases of the junction left unmatched. The CDR3 runs 15 residues. CDR1 is SGHTA and CDR2 is FQGNSA in the germline V gene. The CDR3 region is CASSRDRGPRTEAFF. The CDR3 bases are TGTGCCAGCAGCCGGGACAGGGGCCCTAGGACTGAAGCTTTCTTT.

The gene calls are TRBV5-1 and TRBJ1-4, with D tentatively TRBD1 (6 bases). This CDR3 is built from 14 residues. The V gene lost 0 bases and the J gene lost 7 bases, with 10 bases spanning the gap. CDR1 SGHRS and CDR2 YFSETQ come from the germline V gene. The CDR3 bases are TGCGCCAGCAGCTTGGGACAGGCGTTTGAAAAACTGTTTTTT. Translation: CASSLGQAFEKLFF. Filled out from reference TRBV5-1 and TRBJ1-4, the complete variable domain reads KAGVTQTPRYLIKTRGQQVTLSCSPISGHRSVSWYQQTPGQGLQFLFEYFSETQRNKGNFPGRFSGRQFSNSRSEMNVSTLELGDSALYLCASSLGQAFEKLFFGSGTQLSVL.

This chain uses TRBV29-1 with TRBJ2-2; D gene unclear. The CDR3 loop spans 11 amino acids. CDR1 and CDR2 from the germline V gene are SQVTM and ANQGSEA. Trimming took off 4 bases at V and 7 bases at J, with 7 bases between the two ends. In DNA form, the CDR3 reads TGCAGCGTTGTGGTGGGCGGGGAGCTGTTTTTT. It is translated as CSVVVGGELFF.

This clone was seen more than once but under ten times. Sequence at one end of the junction differs from germline and may be a read error. The chain is built from TRBV7-7 and TRBJ2-3; D not certain. The CDR3 spans 13 residues. Germline CDR1 is SSHAT and CDR2 is FNYEAQ (reference sequence). The CDR3 DNA follows: TGTGCTAGCAGCTTTTCTGGCACAGATACGCAGTATTTT. It translates to CASSFSGTDTQYF.

The sample holds one count of this clone. This chain links TRBV5-1 with TRBJ1-4, with D uncertain. V lost 3 bases and J 7 bases, leaving 19 bases between the germline ends. The CDR3 has 16 residues. Per the germline V gene, CDR1 is SGHRS and CDR2 is YFSETQ. For the CDR3, the DNA is TGCGCCAGCAGCTCGGTCGGGAGTACCAAAGGTGAAAAACTGTTTTTT. It yields the protein CASSSVGSTKGEKLFF.

This clone appeared once. V and J are TRBV7-2 and TRBJ1-1, with D unclear. Germline loops: CDR1 SGHTA, CDR2 FQGNSA. This CDR3 is 14 amino acids long. V lost 4 bases and J 0 bases, leaving 9 bases between the germline ends. As DNA, the CDR3 is TGTGCCAGCAGCTCCTTAATATTGAACACTGAAGCTTTCTTT. It yields the protein CASSSLILNTEAFF. Together with reference TRBV7-2 and TRBJ1-1, the CDR3 gives the full variable domain: GAGVSQSPSNKVTEKGKDVELRCDPISGHTALYWYRQSLGQGLEFLIYFQGNSAPDKSGLPSDRFSAERTGGSVSTLTIQRTQQEDSAVYLCASSSLILNTEAFFGQGTRLTVV.

This chain uses TRBV2 with TRBJ1-5, with D tentatively TRBD1 (6 bases). Germline V gives CDR1 SNHLY, CDR2 FYNNEI. V was shortened by 7 bases and J by 3 bases, with 10 bases between the two germline ends. There are 13 residues in the CDR3. The CDR3 reads CASIGGLNQPQHF. CDR3 in DNA: TGTGCCAGCATCGGGGGCCTCAATCAGCCCCAGCATTTT.

V gene TRBV6-4 combines with J gene TRBJ2-3; 9 bases align to TRBD2. The CDR3 spans 19 residues. Germline V gene sequence: CDR1 MRHNA, CDR2 SNTAGT. V was clipped by 2 bases and J by 2 bases; unmatched bases: 14. The CDR3 reads CASSDPWKYGGGVTDTQYF. The CDR3 nucleotides are TGTGCCAGCAGTGACCCCTGGAAGTATGGCGGGGGGGTCACAGATACGCAGTATTTT.

With respect to this clone: Other DNA sequences of this sample code for an identical CDR3. The chain is built from TRBV7-2 and TRBJ2-7, with D tentatively TRBD1 (6 bases). V was clipped by 1 base and J by 1 base, with 8 bases between them. The CDR3 is 14 amino acids. Per germline, CDR1 SGHTA and CDR2 FQGNSA. This CDR3 reads CASSLGRGSYEQYF. The CDR3 DNA follows: TGTGCCAGCAGCTTAGGCAGGGGATCCTACGAGCAGTACTTC.

The chain joins TRBV28 to TRBJ2-5; D might be TRBD1 (7 bases). From germline, CDR1 is MDHEN and CDR2 SYDVKM. This CDR3 is built from 15 residues. Trimming removed 4 bases from V and 4 bases from J, with 16 bases in between. CDR3 bases: TGTGCCAGCAGTTACAGGACAGGAGGGGTAGAGACCCAGTACTTC. The encoded protein is CASSYRTGGVETQYF.

The rearrangement joins TRBV7-2 to TRBJ1-4, with D unresolved. This CDR3 comprises 14 residues. The germline V and J ends were trimmed by 2 bases and 5 bases, with 9 bases remaining between them. CDR1 is SGHTA and CDR2 is FQGNSA in the germline V gene. CDR3 residues: CASSLRTANEKLFF. In DNA form, the CDR3 reads TGTGCCAGCAGCTTACGGACGGCGAATGAAAAACTGTTTTTT.

The DNA of the CDR3 is TGTGCCAGCAGTGAAGGGGGATATGAAAAACTGTTTTTT. Protein sequence: CASSEGGYEKLFF. This chain connects TRBV25-1 to TRBJ1-4, with D perhaps matching TRBD1 (5 bases). The germline V gene has CDR1 MGHDK and CDR2 SYGVNS. V dropped 2 bases and J dropped 6 bases, with 7 bases sitting between them. The CDR3 has 13 amino acids.